The clone carrying this T cell receptor beta chain came up a few times. The data stem from a study of regulatory T cells in long-lasting Graves disease. The sample's time point: newly diagnosed GD, antithyroid drugs for less than 3 months. Generation of the TCR library employed RNA extracted from PBMCs. Libraries of TCR beta came from iRepertoire HTBI primers plus Arm-PCR of CDR3 regions. Via MiXCR, TCRdb re-called the multiplex PCR reads, giving one row per CDR3 protein. The sample has hundreds of thousands of distinct CDR3 sequences; less than 20% are singletons. Germline values: CDR1 DFQATT, CDR2 SNEGSKA (reference sequence). Trimming took 1 base from V and 8 from J, leaving 20 bases between them. This CDR3 is built from 16 residues. These sequences were also reported in another study, on T cells in Graves' hyperthyroidism and ophthalmopathy.

The sample consisted of peripheral blood mononuclear cells (PBMCs), taken at new diagnosis, from a patient treated with antithyroid drugs. The chain joins TRBV20-1 to TRBJ1-4; D is possibly TRBD1 (5 bases). The TCR originated in a woman aged 25-40 years with Graves disease. The CDR3 DNA reads TGCAGTGCTAGAGGTGGCAGGGAAGTGTTACGGGAAAAACTGTTTTTT. It specifies CSARGGREVLREKLFF.